These 3 T cell receptor beta chains were all obtained from the same sample, sequenced in a study of blood T cells in healthy people across ages. Through a sample-barcoded 5' primer and a J-beta primer mix, a second PCR was run for about 6 to 11 cycles. Via MiXCR, TCRdb re-called the 5' RACE reads, giving one row per CDR3 protein. The repertoire holds around 870,000 distinct CDR3 sequences, more than 25% seen once, with approximately 15% in the top ten. Sequenced: blood. These receptors all come from a woman older than 75 in good health.

In this sample, this clonotype turned up many times. The V and J genes are TRBV5-1 and TRBJ2-1; no reliable D call. The CDR3 covers 12 residues. CDR1 and CDR2 from the germline V gene are SGHRS and YFSETQ. With 4 bases removed from V and 9 bases from J, the gap between germline ends came to 11 bases. DNA for the CDR3: TGCGCCAGCAGCACCGGTGGGCGTGAGCAGTTCTTC. This sequence encodes CASSTGGREQFF.

The gene calls are TRBV7-2 and TRBJ2-4; D could derive from TRBD1 or TRBD2 (6 bases each). Trimming removed 5 bases at V and 6 bases at J, with 14 bases between. Germline V gene sequence: CDR1 SGHTA, CDR2 FQGNSA. The CDR3 sequence is 14 residues long. The CDR3 DNA follows: TGTGCCAGCAGCCTAGGGGGGCAGCTAAACATTCAGTACTTC. It specifies CASSLGGQLNIQYF.

The rearrangement joins TRBV20-1 to TRBJ2-5; 11 bases fit TRBD2. The CDR3 extends over 19 amino acids. V lost 1 base, J lost 5 bases, and 18 bases stayed unmatched. Germline CDR1 DFQATT, CDR2 SNEGSKA (reference sequence). The CDR3 here is CSARGQRAILAGDWETQYF. Here the CDR3 DNA reads TGCAGTGCTAGAGGACAGAGGGCTATACTAGCGGGGGACTGGGAGACCCAGTACTTC.